The clone carrying this T cell receptor beta chain was seen a few times. Its target is not known. The CDR3 has 17 amino acids. Germline V gene data show CDR1 as MNHEY and CDR2 as SVGAGI. Trimming shortened V by 0 bases and J by 0 bases, and 15 bases separated the two germline ends. The data were obtained in a study of blood T cells in healthy people across ages. General observations from the study: Fewer expanded clones and more diversity marked long-lived versus aged donors. Roughly linear age-related decline in beta diversity appeared, significant by age around 38.

All donors came from Russia, were Caucasian and healthy, and spanned ages roughly 6 to 100. For the second PCR, which ran for about 6 to 11 cycles, a sample-barcoded 5' primer and a J-beta primer mix were used. Template switching added a 12-random-nucleotide identifier to every cDNA molecule. TCRdb re-analysed the 5' RACE reads in MiXCR, keeping a single row per CDR3 protein. The sample consists of approximately 770,000 distinct CDR3 sequences, 58% of them appearing once. This sequence joins TRBV6-5 and TRBJ2-7; D is possibly TRBD1 (5 bases). Input material: blood. The TCR was taken from a man aged 30 to 45 in good health. The CDR3 reads CASSYSSRARVSYEQYF. DNA of the CDR3: TGTGCCAGCAGTTACTCGAGCAGGGCTAGGGTCTCCTACGAGCAGTACTTC.